This T cell receptor (beta chain) came from a study of blood T cell repertoires in COVID-19. CDR3 length: 13 amino acids. V was clipped by 6 bases and J by 2 bases, with 10 bases between them. CDR1 is LNHDA and CDR2 is SQIVND in the germline V gene (reference sequence). Original analysis: Amplified reference gene primers provided the basis for estimating nucleated cell counts. The repertoire was sequenced with immunoSEQ multiplex PCR; TCRdb's copy has only in-frame clones and lacks some. V and J calls and clone size are given by that table; D and trimming were obtained from the DNA. The sample contains 200,000 to 250,000 clones, roughly four fifths of which appear only once.

The chain uses TRBV19 and TRBJ2-5; possibly TRBD2 for D (6 bases). Sequencing was done on a sample of PBMCs or T cells enriched from blood (not recorded which). The sequence derives from a woman between 50 and 59 years old who had been exposed to COVID-19. CDR3: CASSEGRQETQYF. For the CDR3, the DNA is TGTGCCAGTAGCGAGGGGAGGCAAGAGACCCAGTACTTC.